This TCR beta chain was identified during a study of cytomegalovirus exposure and HLA in healthy donors. Study information: Among the approximately 380 donors who were genotyped, about 86% fell in the genetic ancestry cluster that is associated with self-reported Caucasian donors. Study-level results: A later analysis showed that HLA-associated TCR beta chains had undergone more clonal expansion than equally common others.

On this clone itself: What it binds is not known.

Healthy bone marrow donors formed the donor group. V shed 5 bases and J 7 bases; nucleotides not matched to a gene: 11. The CDR3 extends over 16 amino acids. Germline lookup yields CDR1 SGHTA and CDR2 FQGNSA. This PCR relied on a set of 60 Vbeta primers and 13 Jbeta primers. Per the authors' pipeline: Per a later analysis, the number of unique TCR beta chains was around 79 million, of which 10 million to 11 million were shared. Generated by immunoSEQ multiplex PCR, the TCRdb table keeps only in-frame clones and is missing some. That table gives V, J and clone size, and the DNA gave D and trimming. The sample carries roughly 110,000 clones, 65% to 85% recorded once.

This sequence originates from a male donor in good health and CMV-seropositive. What was sequenced was PBMCs. The chain couples TRBV7-2 to TRBJ2-7; 13 nucleotides line up with TRBD2. CDR3 bases: TGTGCCAGCAGCGCATACGGGACTAGCGGGGAAGGGGAGCAGTACTTC. Protein: CASSAYGTSGEGEQYF.